A selection of T cell receptor beta chains follows, all from one sample in a study of Tregs in tolerant kidney transplant recipients. Produced via immunoSEQ multiplex PCR; TCRdb's table is partial and in-frame only. This sample has some 66,000 clones, with 80% to 95% found just once. Sample: CD8+ T cells from blood, taken before the transplant. Source of these receptors: a human donor who received a combined kidney and bone marrow transplant. Both conserved end residues are part of each CDR3. Fields, in order: J gene, D gene, clone size, V gene, CDR3 DNA, CDR3 protein. A D gene is named only where the DNA matches it firmly. Only part of the rows carry a size: once, few, many, or a class if the clone is expanded.

J gene: TRBJ1-1; D gene: .; clone size: .; V gene: TRBV5-1; CDR3 DNA: TGCGCCAGCAGCTTGTCAGGGGCGAACACTGAAGCTTTCTTT; CDR3 protein: CASSLSGANTEAFF
J gene: TRBJ1-2; D gene: .; clone size: .; V gene: TRBV27; CDR3 DNA: TGTGCCAGCAGTTCCCGAGAATTTACAGAGTATGGCTACACCTTC; CDR3 protein: CASSSREFTEYGYTF
J gene: TRBJ1-4; D gene: .; clone size: .; V gene: TRBV13; CDR3 DNA: TGTGCCAGCAGCTTAGGCAGGGGCTATGAAAAACTGTTTTTT; CDR3 protein: CASSLGRGYEKLFF
J gene: TRBJ2-2; D gene: .; clone size: .; V gene: TRBV4-1; CDR3 DNA: TGCGCCAGCAGCCAGTTCCTAAACACCGGGGAGCTGTTTTTT; CDR3 protein: CASSQFLNTGELFF
J gene: TRBJ1-1; D gene: .; clone size: .; V gene: TRBV27; CDR3 DNA: TGTGCCAGCAGTTTAGACAGCCCCCCCGGGAGGTCTGAAGCTTTCTTT; CDR3 protein: CASSLDSPPGRSEAFF
J gene: TRBJ2-1; D gene: .; clone size: once; V gene: TRBV13; CDR3 DNA: TGTGCCAGCAGCTTTTTCGGGAGCCCTAGCAATGAGCAGTTCTTC; CDR3 protein: CASSFFGSPSNEQFF
J gene: TRBJ1-2; D gene: TRBD1; clone size: .; V gene: TRBV4-1; CDR3 DNA: TGCGCCAGCAGCCTCCGGACAGGGATCTATGGCTACACCTTC; CDR3 protein: CASSLRTGIYGYTF
J gene: TRBJ1-1; D gene: .; clone size: .; V gene: TRBV5-1; CDR3 DNA: TGCGCCAGCAGCCCAGGGTGGGTTCAGAACACTGAAGCTTTCTTT; CDR3 protein: CASSPGWVQNTEAFF
J gene: TRBJ2-7; D gene: .; clone size: .; V gene: TRBV7-2; CDR3 DNA: TGTGCCAGCAGCTTAGGGGCGAAAGTCGCCTACGAGCAGTACTTC; CDR3 protein: CASSLGAKVAYEQYF
J gene: TRBJ2-7; D gene: TRBD2; clone size: .; V gene: TRBV7-9; CDR3 DNA: TGTGCCAGCAGCCAACTAGCGGGAGAGCTTTACGAGCAGTACTTC; CDR3 protein: CASSQLAGELYEQYF
J gene: TRBJ2-7; D gene: TRBD2; clone size: .; V gene: TRBV4-3; CDR3 DNA: TGCGCCAGCAGCCCACACATAGCGGGGGGGTCGTACGAGCAGTACTTC; CDR3 protein: CASSPHIAGGSYEQYF